The 26 T cell receptor beta chains in this list originate from one sample, sequenced in a study of molecular identifiers for immune sequencing clone quantification. TCRdb re-called the PCR reads through MiXCR, storing one row per CDR3 protein. The table shows 490,000 or so distinct CDR3 sequences, with around a fifth occurring only once. The sample consisted of naive CD8+ T cells from blood, with Jurkat cell RNA spiked in. Subset described: FACS-sorted CD8+CD4-CCR7+CD45RA+ naive T cells. These receptors all stem from a human donor in good health. Some libraries in this study had Jurkat cell RNA spiked in.

Worth noting for this clonotype: Given a much more abundant clone one base away, this may be a read error. The chain employs TRBV6-2 or TRBV6-3 and TRBJ1-5; D call uncertain. V was shortened by 1 base and J by 6 bases, with 10 bases between the two germline ends. CDR1 is MNHEY, CDR2 SVGEGT, per germline. The CDR3 is made up of 14 amino acids. CDR3 protein: CASSYYSSGQPQHF. The CDR3 DNA follows: TGTGCCAGCAGTTACTATTCCTCTGGTCAGCCCCAGCATTTT.

There are many counts of this clonotype. The genes are TRBV7-9 and TRBJ2-3, with D unresolved. Germline V gives CDR1 SEHNR, CDR2 FQNEAQ (reference sequence). The CDR3 covers 16 residues. V was cut by 5 bases and J by 2 bases, with 17 bases left in between. The CDR3 bases are TGTGCCAGCAGCATTATACTGGGCAGCGACACAGATACGCAGTATTTT. This encodes CASSIILGSDTDTQYF. The variable domain in full, with the rest retrieved from reference TRBV7-9 and TRBJ2-3, is DTGVSQNPRHKITKRGQNVTFRCDPISEHNRLYWYRQTLGQGPEFLTYFQNEAQLEKSRLLSDRFSAERPKGSFSTLEIQRTEQGDSAMYLCASSIILGSDTDTQYFGPGTRLTVL.

The chain carries TRBV7-9 and TRBJ1-5, with a possible D match to TRBD1 (5 bases). CDR3 size: 13 residues. Trimming cost V 5 bases and J 8 bases, with 13 bases left between them. Germline CDR1 and CDR2: SEHNR and FQNEAQ (reference sequence). CDR3 coding DNA: TGTGCCAGCAGCCCCTCCGCGGGGGAGCCCCAGCATTTT. This encodes CASSPSAGEPQHF. The full variable domain, its missing parts supplied by reference TRBV7-9 and TRBJ1-5, is DTGVSQNPRHKITKRGQNVTFRCDPISEHNRLYWYRQTLGQGPEFLTYFQNEAQLEKSRLLSDRFSAERPKGSFSTLEIQRTEQGDSAMYLCASSPSAGEPQHFGDGTRLSIL.

In this sample, this clonotype turned up a few times. V gene TRBV6-5 combines with J gene TRBJ1-1, with D maybe TRBD1 (6 bases). Trimming stripped 6 bases from V and 0 bases from J, with 14 bases between. This CDR3 contains 15 residues. Germline V gene sequence: CDR1 MNHEY, CDR2 SVGAGI. The CDR3 DNA sequence: TGTGCCAGCAGCCCCTCGACAGGAATGAACACTGAAGCTTTCTTT. Protein product: CASSPSTGMNTEAFF.

Many counts were recorded for this clonotype. This chain links TRBV4-3 with TRBJ2-6; D gene ambiguous. V gave up 0 bases and J gave up 8 bases, with 8 bases separating them. The V gene's germline CDR1 is LGHNA and CDR2 YSLEER. The CDR3 extends over 14 amino acids. The CDR3 region has the DNA TGCGCCAGCAGCCAAGATGGAGTGTCCAACGTCCTGACTTTC. Translating gives CASSQDGVSNVLTF.

This clonotype was seen more than once but under ten times. V is TRBV5-6 and J is TRBJ1-1; the match to TRBD1 covers 10 bases. This CDR3 region has 15 residues. V lost 0 bases, J lost 7 bases, and 6 bases stayed unmatched. In germline, CDR1 is SGHDT, CDR2 YYEEEE. In DNA, the CDR3 is TGTGCCAGCAGCTTGGGATTGGGACAGGGGTATGAAGCTTTCTTT. Protein product: CASSLGLGQGYEAFF.

This clonotype occurred a few times. The chain is built from TRBV20-1 and TRBJ2-7, with 10 bases matching TRBD2. J was trimmed by 2 bases and V by 6 bases; bases with no gene match: 10. Germline CDR1 and CDR2: DFQATT and SNEGSKA (reference sequence). The CDR3 is made up of 15 amino acids. Here the CDR3 reads CSADGLAGATYEQYF. Written as DNA, the CDR3 is TGCAGTGCGGACGGGCTAGCGGGAGCCACCTACGAGCAGTACTTC.

Regarding this clonotype: A much larger clone lies a single base off, so this may be a read error. This CDR3 reads CSVEGEHTDTRYF. The CDR3 DNA sequence: TGCAGCGTTGAGGGGGAGCACACAGATACGCGGTATTTT. This rearrangement joins TRBV29-1 to TRBJ2-3, with D perhaps given as TRBD1 or TRBD2 (5 bases each). This CDR3 region has 13 residues. Germline V gene data show CDR1 as SQVTM and CDR2 as ANQGSEA.

CDR3 DNA sequence: TGTGCCAGCAGCGCGACAATACTGGGACTAGCGGGAACAGATACGCAGTATTTT. It specifies CASSATILGLAGTDTQYF. The chain has TRBV7-6 and TRBJ2-3; 13 bases map to TRBD2. Per germline, CDR1 SGHVS and CDR2 FNYEAQ. J gave up 3 bases and V 5 bases, and 11 bases lay outside the gene matches. The CDR3 runs 18 residues.

A few counts support this clonotype. In nucleotides, the CDR3 is TGCAGTGCTAGAGAACTAGCGGGAACGCCATATACGCAGTATTTT. This encodes CSARELAGTPYTQYF. This sequence joins TRBV20-1 and TRBJ2-3, with TRBD2 matching over 10 bases. Germline lookup yields CDR1 DFQATT and CDR2 SNEGSKA (reference sequence). The length of the CDR3 is 15 residues. V lost 0 bases, J lost 7 bases, and 7 bases stayed unmatched.

The rearrangement joins TRBV19 to TRBJ1-6; the match to TRBD1 covers 10 bases. J lost 9 bases, V lost 9 bases, and 8 bases had no gene match. This CDR3 comprises 14 residues. CDR1 is LNHDA and CDR2 is SQIVND in the germline V gene (reference sequence). CDR3 coding DNA: TGTGCCAGCTACGCCGGGACAGGGGCTTCACCCCTCCACTTT. Residues: CASYAGTGASPLHF.

The V and J genes are TRBV3-1 and TRBJ1-2; D is possibly TRBD1 (5 bases). Germline-derived CDR1 and CDR2 are LGHDT and YNNKEL (reference sequence). The CDR3 is made up of 14 amino acids. Trimming stripped 3 bases from V and 4 bases from J, with 12 bases between. The CDR3 nucleotides are TGTGCCAGCAGCCAGGGTGGGGCAGTCTATGGCTACACCTTC. The encoded protein is CASSQGGAVYGYTF.

As for this clonotype: A much larger clone is a single base away; this may be a read error. The chain uses TRBV7-9 and TRBJ1-1; D gene unclear. This CDR3 is 15 amino acids long. Germline CDR1 reads SEHNR; CDR2 reads FQNEAQ (reference sequence). The CDR3 reads CAGSLSHGLNTEAFF. In DNA form, the CDR3 reads TGTGCCGGCAGCTTATCCCACGGGCTGAACACTGAAGCTTTCTTT.

DNA of the CDR3: TGCAGCGTTGATACAGGCTTCTATGGCTACACCTTC. As protein: CSVDTGFYGYTF. This chain links TRBV29-1 with TRBJ1-2; tentatively, D is TRBD1 (5 bases). Per germline, CDR1 SQVTM and CDR2 ANQGSEA. The ends were cut back, 3 bases at V and 4 bases at J, with 9 bases in the middle. The CDR3 runs to 12 residues.

This clonotype was seen only a few times. V is TRBV7-9 and J is TRBJ2-2, with a weak D call TRBD1 (6 bases). Germline assignment: CDR1 SEHNR and CDR2 FQNEAQ (reference sequence). The CDR3 runs to 13 residues. Trimming took off 3 bases at V and 9 bases at J, with 11 bases between the two ends. As DNA, the CDR3 is TGTGCCAGCAGCTTCCCCGGGACATGGGAGCTGTTTTTT. It translates to CASSFPGTWELFF.

In its sample, this clonotype was seen a few times. The chain has TRBV2 and TRBJ1-1; D remains ambiguous. The germline V gene encodes CDR1 SNHLY and CDR2 FYNNEI. The CDR3 consists of 13 residues. V lost 6 bases, J lost 4 bases, and 12 bases lay in between. CDR3 residues: CASSWTESTEAFF. The CDR3 nucleotides are TGTGCCAGCAGCTGGACGGAGAGCACTGAAGCTTTCTTT.

The table lists this clonotype with many counts. The CDR3 DNA is TGTGCCAGCAGCCCAAGGACACATAACACCGGGGAGCTGTTTTTT. Its translation: CASSPRTHNTGELFF. The chain combines TRBV7-9 with TRBJ2-2; D is perhaps TRBD1 (5 bases). The V gene lost 5 bases and the J gene lost 2 bases, with 12 bases spanning the gap. CDR1 and CDR2 (germline): SEHNR, FQNEAQ (reference sequence). This CDR3 comprises 15 residues.

About this clonotype: Just one base apart from a much larger clone, this may be a read error. The CDR3 protein is CASTAGGGIPYQETQCF. DNA of the CDR3: TGTGCCAGCACCGCGGGCGGCGGGATCCCGTACCAAGAGACCCAGTGCTTC. The J gene is TRBJ2-5, the V gene TRBV2, with a weak D call TRBD2 (6 bases). The CDR3 has 17 residues. In germline, CDR1 is SNHLY, CDR2 FYNNEI.

In this sample, this clonotype turned up many times. The genes are TRBV5-1 and TRBJ1-3; 7 bases align to TRBD1. There are 16 residues in the CDR3. Germline values: CDR1 SGHRS, CDR2 YFSETQ. With V trimmed by 0 bases and J by 0 bases, 3 bases remained unmatched. The CDR3 nucleotides read TGCGCCAGCAGCTTGGCCGGGACAGCCTCTGGAAACACCATATATTTT. Translation gives CASSLAGTASGNTIYF.

For this clonotype: A much larger clone lies one base from this, so it may be a read error. The V and J genes are TRBV19 and TRBJ2-7; the D gene is possibly TRBD2 (5 bases). The CDR3 has 14 amino acids. The ends were cut back, 3 bases at V and 4 bases at J, with 13 bases in the middle. CDR1 is LNHDA and CDR2 is SQIVND in the germline V gene (reference sequence). The CDR3 is CASSILGVVYEQYF. The CDR3, as DNA: TGTGCCAGTAGTATCCTGGGAGTGGTTTACGAGCAGTACTTC.

The table lists this clonotype with a few counts. V gene TRBV13 combines with J gene TRBJ1-4; D call uncertain. Germline CDR1 is PRHDT and CDR2 is FYEKMQ (reference sequence). The CDR3 consists of 16 residues. V lost 5 bases and J lost 4, with 17 bases in between. The CDR3 spells CASSQQKGSVNEKLFF. The CDR3 coding sequence is TGTGCCAGCAGCCAACAAAAAGGGTCCGTTAATGAAAAACTGTTTTTT.

In this sample, this clonotype turned up a few times. This chain links TRBV12-5 with TRBJ1-5, with a weak D call TRBD1 (6 bases). V was clipped by 6 bases and J by 0 bases, with 9 bases between them. The germline V gene encodes CDR1 LGHNT and CDR2 FRNRAP. The CDR3 sequence is 14 residues long. In nucleotides, the CDR3 is TGTGCTAGTGGGACAGGATTTAGCAATCAGCCCCAGCATTTT. As protein: CASGTGFSNQPQHF. The entire variable domain, with the rest obtained from reference TRBV12-5 and TRBJ1-5, is as follows: DARVTQTPRHKVTEMGQEVTMRCQPILGHNTVFWYRQTMMQGLELLAYFRNRAPLDDSGMPKDRFSAEMPDATLATLKIQPSEPRDSAVYFCASGTGFSNQPQHFGDGTRLSIL.

This clonotype has ten or more counts. The chain is built from TRBV6-5 and TRBJ1-5; D is ambiguous. Germline lookup yields CDR1 MNHEY and CDR2 SVGAGI. This CDR3 has 13 amino acids. The V end was cut by 0 bases, the J end by 8 bases, with 8 bases between. The CDR3 region is CASSYSSGEPQHF. CDR3 bases: TGTGCCAGCAGTTACTCGTCGGGAGAGCCCCAGCATTTT.

The chain carries TRBV7-9 and TRBJ1-3; 8 bases align to TRBD1. The CDR3 length is 18 residues. With V trimmed by 1 base and J by 0 bases, 8 bases remained unmatched. From germline, CDR1 is SEHNR and CDR2 FQNEAQ (reference sequence). Here the CDR3 reads CASSLVGQGPFSGNTIYF. The CDR3 coding sequence is TGTGCCAGCAGCTTAGTAGGACAGGGACCGTTCTCTGGAAACACCATATATTTT.

Notes on this clonotype: This sequence is one base from a far larger clone and is likely a read error. This rearrangement joins TRBV28 to TRBJ1-5; unclear D gene. The CDR3 is 12 amino acids. Germline loops: CDR1 MDHEN, CDR2 SYDVKM. The CDR3 nucleotides are TGTGCCGGCAGTTTAGACAATCAGCCCCAGCATTTT. It is translated as CAGSLDNQPQHF.

The V and J genes are TRBV30 and TRBJ2-7; 9 nucleotides line up with TRBD1. V lost 3 bases and J lost 7; bases outside the gene matches: 7. CDR1 and CDR2 from the germline V gene are GTSNPN and SVGIG (reference sequence). The length of the CDR3 is 13 residues. The CDR3 region is CAWRWTGAREQYF. The CDR3 bases are TGTGCCTGGAGATGGACAGGGGCAAGGGAGCAGTACTTC.